This T cell receptor beta chain was obtained from a study of beta chain features in type 1 diabetes. General observations from the study: The VDJ junctions of type 1 diabetes patients carried fewer insertions and more deletions. Shorter TCRB CDR3s, moderately but significantly so, were found in Type 1 diabetes patients in all four CD4+ subsets.

A word on this clone: No antigen is known for it.

Germline V gives CDR1 WSHSY, CDR2 SAAADI. The CDR3 covers 14 residues. V was pared by 2 bases and J by 5 bases, with 3 bases of the junction left unmatched. Central memory, naive, regulatory and stem cell-like memory CD4+ cells were sorted by CD45RO/CCR7/CD25/CD127/CD95/CD27. Expressed TCRB transcripts were sequenced after all isolated RNA was converted to cDNA. Naive, central memory and regulatory T cell samples averaged around 3.5 million immunoSEQ reads each. The table came from immunoSEQ multiplex PCR; TCRdb's copy has only in-frame clones and leaves some out. The sample lists 20,000 to 30,000 clones; 69% were seen once.

The chain employs TRBV10-2 and TRBJ1-5; 7 bases line up with TRBD1. The receptor comes from a young man with type 1 diabetes. Sequenced material: Tregs from blood. The CDR3 nucleotides read TGCGCCAGCAGTGAGCAGGGGGGTTATCAGCCCCAGCATTTT. Its protein is CASSEQGGYQPQHF.